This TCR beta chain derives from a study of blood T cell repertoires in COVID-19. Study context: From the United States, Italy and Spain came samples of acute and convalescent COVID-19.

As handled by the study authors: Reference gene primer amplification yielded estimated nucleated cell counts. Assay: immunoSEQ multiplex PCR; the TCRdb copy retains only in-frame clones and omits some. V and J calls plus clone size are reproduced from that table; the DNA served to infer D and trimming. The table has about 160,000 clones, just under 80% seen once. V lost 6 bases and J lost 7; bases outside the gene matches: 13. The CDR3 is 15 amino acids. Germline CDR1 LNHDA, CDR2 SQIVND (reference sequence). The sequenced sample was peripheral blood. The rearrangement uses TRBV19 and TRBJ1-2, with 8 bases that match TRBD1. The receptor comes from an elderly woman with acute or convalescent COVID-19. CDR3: CASREQGVVVAGYTF. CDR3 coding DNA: TGTGCCAGTAGGGAACAGGGGGTCGTCGTCGCTGGCTACACCTTC.